This TCR beta chain was observed in a study of identical twins. Only a few counts were recorded for this clonotype. TCRdb recomputed calls from the 5' RACE reads with MiXCR, one row per CDR3 protein. This sample has approximately 690,000 distinct CDR3 sequences, with 5.5% to 6.5% found just once. The CDR3 spans 15 residues. V was pared by 0 bases and J by 4 bases, with 4 bases of the junction left unmatched. Germline V CDR1 and CDR2: DFQATT, SNEGSKA (reference sequence). This TCR came from a young man in good health. Sequenced material: naive T cells sorted from blood. The chain couples TRBV20-1 to TRBJ2-2; 8 nucleotides match TRBD2. CDR3 bases: TGCAGTGCTAGAGAGAGGAGCGGGAGCACCGGGGAGCTGTTTTTT. Amino acids: CSARERSGSTGELFF.